This TCR beta chain was captured by sequencing in a study of early T cells in non-severe SARS-CoV-2 infection. Study summary: Chains were unpaired, as sequencing was done on bulk RNA from unsorted whole blood.

Study-level points and caveats: Sequences matched to VDJdb favored anti-spike CD8 responses, while private and CD4 specificities were missed.

Researchers tagged individual cDNA molecules with unique molecular identifiers. Using its own MiXCR run on the 5' RACE reads, TCRdb lists one record per CDR3 protein. This sample yields fewer than 65,000 distinct CDR3 sequences, of which about 10% are seen a single time; roughly 4.8% belongs to the top ten. The V and J ends lost 4 bases and 4 bases respectively, with 13 bases between them. Germline loops: CDR1 DFQATT, CDR2 SNEGSKA (reference sequence). The CDR3 has 14 residues. This clonotype was detected ten times or more. Its antigen is currently unknown. The specimen sequenced was whole blood. This clonotype originated in an adult who was a healthcare worker with PCR-confirmed SARS-CoV-2 infection or an uninfected control (not recorded which). V gene TRBV20-1 combines with J gene TRBJ1-4, with D unresolved. The CDR3 nucleotides are TGCAGTGCTACATTCAGAGGGCTTAATGAAAAACTGTTTTTT. This gives the protein CSATFRGLNEKLFF.